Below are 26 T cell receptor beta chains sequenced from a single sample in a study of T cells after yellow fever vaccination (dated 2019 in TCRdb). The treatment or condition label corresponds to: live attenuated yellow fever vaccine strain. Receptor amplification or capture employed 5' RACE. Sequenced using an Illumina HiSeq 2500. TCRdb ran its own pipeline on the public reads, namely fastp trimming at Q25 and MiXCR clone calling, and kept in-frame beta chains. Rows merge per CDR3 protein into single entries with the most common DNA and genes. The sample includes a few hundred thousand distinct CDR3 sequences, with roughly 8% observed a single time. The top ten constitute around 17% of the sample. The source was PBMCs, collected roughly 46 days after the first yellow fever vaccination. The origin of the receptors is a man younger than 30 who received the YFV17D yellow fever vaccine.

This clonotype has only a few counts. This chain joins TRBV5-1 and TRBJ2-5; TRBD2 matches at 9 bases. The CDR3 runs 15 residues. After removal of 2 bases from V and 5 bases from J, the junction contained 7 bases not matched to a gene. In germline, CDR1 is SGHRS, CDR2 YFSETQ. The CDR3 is CASSFLRGGQETQYF. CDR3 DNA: TGCGCCAGCAGCTTTTTGCGGGGGGGCCAGGAGACCCAGTACTTC.

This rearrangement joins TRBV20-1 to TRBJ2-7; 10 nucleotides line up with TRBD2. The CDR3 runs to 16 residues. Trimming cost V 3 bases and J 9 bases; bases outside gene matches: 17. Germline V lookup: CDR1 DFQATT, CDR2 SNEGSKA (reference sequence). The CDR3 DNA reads TGCAGTGCTAGGAACCTAATGCTAGCGGGGGTTTCGGTGCAGTACGTC. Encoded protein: CSARNLMLAGVSVQYV.

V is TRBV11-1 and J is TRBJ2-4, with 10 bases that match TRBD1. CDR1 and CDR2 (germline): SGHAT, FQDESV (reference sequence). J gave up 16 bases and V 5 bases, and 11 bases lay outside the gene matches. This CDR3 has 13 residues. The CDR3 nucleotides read TGTGCCAGCAGCGATATGACCGGGACAGGGGCATACTTC. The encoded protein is CASSDMTGTGAYF.

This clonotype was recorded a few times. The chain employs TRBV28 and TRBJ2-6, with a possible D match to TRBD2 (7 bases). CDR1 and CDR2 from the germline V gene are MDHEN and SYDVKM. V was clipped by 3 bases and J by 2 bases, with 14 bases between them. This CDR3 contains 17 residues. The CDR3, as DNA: TGTGCCAGCAGTTTTTGGGGGGCGGGGGCTGGGGCCAACGTCCTGACTTTC. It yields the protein CASSFWGAGAGANVLTF.

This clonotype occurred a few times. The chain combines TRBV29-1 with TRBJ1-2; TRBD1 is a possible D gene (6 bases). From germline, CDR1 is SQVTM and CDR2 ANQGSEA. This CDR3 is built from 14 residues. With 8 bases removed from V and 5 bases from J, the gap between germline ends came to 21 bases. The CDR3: CSSGGGQGTYGYTF. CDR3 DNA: TGCAGCTCGGGTGGCGGGCAGGGGACTTATGGCTACACCTTC. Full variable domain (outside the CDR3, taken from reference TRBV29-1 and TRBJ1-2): SAVISQKPSRDICQRGTSLTIQCQVDSQVTMMFWYRQQPGQSLTLIATANQGSEATYESGFVIDKFPISRPNLTFSTLTVSNMSPEDSSIYLCSSGGGQGTYGYTFGSGTRLTVV.

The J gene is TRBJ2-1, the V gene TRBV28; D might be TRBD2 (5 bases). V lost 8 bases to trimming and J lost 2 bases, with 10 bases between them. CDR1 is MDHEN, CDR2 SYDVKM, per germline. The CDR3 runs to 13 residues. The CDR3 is CASGLITYNEQFF. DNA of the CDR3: TGTGCCAGCGGACTTATAACCTACAATGAGCAGTTCTTC. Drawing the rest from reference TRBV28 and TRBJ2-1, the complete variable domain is DVKVTQSSRYLVKRTGEKVFLECVQDMDHENMFWYRQDPGLGLRLIYFSYDVKMKEKGDIPEGYSVSREKKERFSLILESASTNQTSMYLCASGLITYNEQFFGPGTRLTVL.

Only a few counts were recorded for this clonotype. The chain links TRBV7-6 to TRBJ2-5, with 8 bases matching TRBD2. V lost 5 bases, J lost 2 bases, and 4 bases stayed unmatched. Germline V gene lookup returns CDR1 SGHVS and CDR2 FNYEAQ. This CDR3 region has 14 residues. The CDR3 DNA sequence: TGTGCCAGCAGCACCACGGGGGGGCAAGAGACCCAGTACTTC. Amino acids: CASSTTGGQETQYF.

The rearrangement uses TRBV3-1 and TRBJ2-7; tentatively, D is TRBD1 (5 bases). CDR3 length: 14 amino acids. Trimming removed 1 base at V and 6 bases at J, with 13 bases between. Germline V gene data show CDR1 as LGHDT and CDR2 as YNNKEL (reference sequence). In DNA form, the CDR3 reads TGTGCCAGCAGCCAAGGGGGCTTCAGGCGCGAGCAGTACTTC. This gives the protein CASSQGGFRREQYF.

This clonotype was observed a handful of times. The CDR3 sequence is CSARSEGDINQPQHF. CDR3 nucleotide sequence: TGCAGTGCTAGGAGTGAGGGGGATATCAATCAGCCCCAGCATTTT. The chain uses TRBV20-1 and TRBJ1-5, with a tentative D call TRBD1 (6 bases). Germline V gene sequence: CDR1 DFQATT, CDR2 SNEGSKA (reference sequence). Deletions cut 3 bases from V and 3 bases from J, with 15 bases between. There are 15 residues in the CDR3.

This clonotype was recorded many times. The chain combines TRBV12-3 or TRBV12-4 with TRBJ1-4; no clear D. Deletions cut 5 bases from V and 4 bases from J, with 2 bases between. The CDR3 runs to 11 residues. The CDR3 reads CASSLNEKLFF. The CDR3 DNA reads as TGTGCCAGCAGTCTTAATGAAAAACTGTTTTTT.

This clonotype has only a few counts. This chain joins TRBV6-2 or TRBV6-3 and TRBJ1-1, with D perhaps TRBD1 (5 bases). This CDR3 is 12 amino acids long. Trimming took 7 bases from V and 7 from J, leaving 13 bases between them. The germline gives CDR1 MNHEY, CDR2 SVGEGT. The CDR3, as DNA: TGTGCCAGCAATCGGGGCGGGGGTGAAGCTTTCTTT. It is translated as CASNRGGGEAFF.

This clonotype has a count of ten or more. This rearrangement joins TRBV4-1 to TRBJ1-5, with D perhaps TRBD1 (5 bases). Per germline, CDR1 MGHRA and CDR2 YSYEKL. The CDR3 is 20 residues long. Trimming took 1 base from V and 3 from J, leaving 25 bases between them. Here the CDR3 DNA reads TGCGCCAGCAGCCAAGTTTGGCCCACGACGCGCTCCAGGGTCAATCAGCCCCAGCATTTT. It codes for CASSQVWPTTRSRVNQPQHF.

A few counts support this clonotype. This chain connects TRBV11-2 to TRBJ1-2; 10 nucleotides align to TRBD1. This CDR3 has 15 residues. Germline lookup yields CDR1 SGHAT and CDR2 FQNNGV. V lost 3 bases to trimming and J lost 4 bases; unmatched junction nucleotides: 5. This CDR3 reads CASSLGQGSSYGYTF. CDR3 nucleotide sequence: TGTGCCAGCAGCTTGGGACAGGGGAGCAGCTATGGCTACACCTTC.

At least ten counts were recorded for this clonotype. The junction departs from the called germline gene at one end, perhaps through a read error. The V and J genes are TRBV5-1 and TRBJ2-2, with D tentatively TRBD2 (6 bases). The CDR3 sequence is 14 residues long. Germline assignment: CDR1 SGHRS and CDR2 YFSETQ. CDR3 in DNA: TGTGCCAGCAGCTTAGGGCGGGGTACCGGGGAGCTGTTTTTT. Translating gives CASSLGRGTGELFF.

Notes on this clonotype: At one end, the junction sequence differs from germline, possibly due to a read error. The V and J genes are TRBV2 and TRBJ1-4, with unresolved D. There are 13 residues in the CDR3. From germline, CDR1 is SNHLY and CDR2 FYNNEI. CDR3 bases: TGTGCCAGCAGCGGGATAGCAACTAATGAAAAACTGTTT. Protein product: CASSGIATNEKLF.

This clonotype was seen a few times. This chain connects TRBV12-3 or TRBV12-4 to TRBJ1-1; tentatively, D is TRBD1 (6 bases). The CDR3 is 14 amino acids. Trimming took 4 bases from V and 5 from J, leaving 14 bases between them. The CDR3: CASSSQGGRTEAFF. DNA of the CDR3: TGTGCCAGCAGTTCACAGGGAGGTCGGACTGAAGCTTTCTTT.

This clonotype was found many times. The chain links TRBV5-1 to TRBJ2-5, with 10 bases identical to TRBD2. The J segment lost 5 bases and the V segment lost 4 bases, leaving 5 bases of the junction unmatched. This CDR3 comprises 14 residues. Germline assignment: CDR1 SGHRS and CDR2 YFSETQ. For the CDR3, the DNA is TGCGCCAGCAGCGTTCCGGGACTAGCGGAGACCCAGTACTTC. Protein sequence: CASSVPGLAETQYF.

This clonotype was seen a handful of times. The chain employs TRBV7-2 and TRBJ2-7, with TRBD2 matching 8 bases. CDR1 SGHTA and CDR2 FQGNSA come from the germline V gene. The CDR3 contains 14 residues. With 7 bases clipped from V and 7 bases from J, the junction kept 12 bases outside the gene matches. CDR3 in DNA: TGTGCCAGCACGGGGGGGACCTCAGGGAGGGAGCAGTACTTC. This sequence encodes CASTGGTSGREQYF.

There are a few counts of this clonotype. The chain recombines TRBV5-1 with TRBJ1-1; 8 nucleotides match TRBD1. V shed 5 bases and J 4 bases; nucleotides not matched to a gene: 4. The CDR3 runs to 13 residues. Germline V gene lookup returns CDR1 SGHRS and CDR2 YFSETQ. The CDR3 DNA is TGCGCCAGCAGTTGGGACAGGTTCACTGAAGCTTTCTTT. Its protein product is CASSWDRFTEAFF.

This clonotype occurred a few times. The CDR3 reads CASSFPAGGTDTQYF. As DNA, the CDR3 is TGTGCCAGCAGCTTCCCAGCGGGGGGCACAGATACGCAGTATTTT. This rearrangement joins TRBV5-4 to TRBJ2-3; 8 nucleotides agree with TRBD2. Germline V gene sequence: CDR1 SGHNT, CDR2 YYREEE (reference sequence). The CDR3 is 15 amino acids. The J segment lost 1 base and the V segment lost 2 bases, leaving 3 bases of the junction unmatched. The complete variable domain, with remaining parts taken from reference TRBV5-4 and TRBJ2-3, reads ETGVTQSPTHLIKTRGQQVTLRCSSQSGHNTVSWYQQALGQGPQFIFQYYREEENGRGNFPPRFSGLQFPNYSSELNVNALELDDSALYLCASSFPAGGTDTQYFGPGTRLTVL.

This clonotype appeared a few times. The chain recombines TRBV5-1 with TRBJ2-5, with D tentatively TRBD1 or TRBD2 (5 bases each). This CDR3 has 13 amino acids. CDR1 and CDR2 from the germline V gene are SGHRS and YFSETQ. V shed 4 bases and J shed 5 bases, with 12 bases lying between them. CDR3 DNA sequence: TGCGCCAGCAGCCCCCGGTGGGGGGAGACCCAGTACTTC. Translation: CASSPRWGETQYF.

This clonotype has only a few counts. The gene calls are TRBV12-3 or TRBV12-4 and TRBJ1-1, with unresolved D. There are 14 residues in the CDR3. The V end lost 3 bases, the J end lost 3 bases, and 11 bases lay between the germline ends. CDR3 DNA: TGTGCCAGCAGTTTTCAGGCCAAACACACTGAAGCTTTCTTT. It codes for CASSFQAKHTEAFF.

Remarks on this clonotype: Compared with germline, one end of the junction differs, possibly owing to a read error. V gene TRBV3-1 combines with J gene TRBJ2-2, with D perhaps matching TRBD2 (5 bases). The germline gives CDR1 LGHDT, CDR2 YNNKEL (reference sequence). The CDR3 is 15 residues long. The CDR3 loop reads CASCQASPGTGELFF. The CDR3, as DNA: TGTGCCAGCTGCCAGGCGTCCCCGGGGACCGGGGAGCTGTTTTTT. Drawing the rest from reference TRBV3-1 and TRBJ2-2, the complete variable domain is DTAVSQTPKYLVTQMGNDKSIKCEQNLGHDTMYWYKQDSKKFLKIMFSYNNKELIINETVPNRFSPKSPDKAHLNLHINSLELGDSAVYFCASCQASPGTGELFFGEGSRLTVL.

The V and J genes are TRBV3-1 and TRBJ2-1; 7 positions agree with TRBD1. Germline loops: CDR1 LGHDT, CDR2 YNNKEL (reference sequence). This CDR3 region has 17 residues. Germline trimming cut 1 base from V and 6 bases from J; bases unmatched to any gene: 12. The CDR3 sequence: CASSQGRTGAYSNEQFF. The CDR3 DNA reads TGTGCCAGCAGCCAAGGCCGGACAGGCGCCTACTCCAATGAGCAGTTCTTC.

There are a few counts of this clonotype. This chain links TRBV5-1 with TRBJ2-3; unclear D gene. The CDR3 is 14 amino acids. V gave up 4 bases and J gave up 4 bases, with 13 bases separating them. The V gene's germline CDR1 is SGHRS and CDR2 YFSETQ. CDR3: CASSAQDGADTQYF. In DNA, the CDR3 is TGCGCCAGCAGCGCCCAGGACGGAGCAGATACGCAGTATTTT.

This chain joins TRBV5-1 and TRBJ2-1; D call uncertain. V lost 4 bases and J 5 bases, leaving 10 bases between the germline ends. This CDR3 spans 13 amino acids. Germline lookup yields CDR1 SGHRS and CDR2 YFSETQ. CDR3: CASSPRFDNEQFF. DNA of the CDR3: TGCGCCAGCAGCCCCCGGTTCGACAATGAGCAGTTCTTC.